A single TCR beta chain is shown here with its context. Its antigen target is currently unknown. The sample holds no much larger clone one base away, and base qualities are not on file. The data stem from a study of blood T cell repertoires in COVID-19 (dated by TCRdb to 2020 to 2021). Study-wide context: Collaborator samples came from the United States, Italy and Spain and covered acute and convalescent phases of COVID-19. Samples were obtained from the ongoing ImmuneRACE study (first 160 participants) and from 1,254 subjects provided by 6 global collaborators. The repertoires were made available in a free public database intended to serve as a resource for research on the immune response to SARS-CoV-2. A de-identified subject ID, COVID-19 status, age in years and sex were almost always included in the sample metadata. The prospective study material was composed of cDNA or gDNA derived from T cells, B-cell-depleted T cells, or PBMCs. Where available, HLA class I and class II types were taken from metadata supplied by the sample provider and were not determined by assay-based typing. The dataset comprised deeply sampled blood TCRbeta repertoires from subjects exposed to, actively infected with, or recovered from COVID-19.

The CDR3 runs 18 residues from the cysteine to the phenylalanine. Only CDR3 DNA remains: 54 bases, in frame from the first base. The germline V gene gives CDR1 as MGHDK and CDR2 as SYGVNS. V loses 6 bases at its end and J loses 0 bases; junction bases beyond the gene matches: 13. Collaborating institutions collected whole blood in K2EDTA tubes following their own protocols. For TCRbeta analysis, collaborator samples were shipped as frozen whole blood, as isolated PBMCs, or as DNA extracted from either sample type. Broad study findings and their caveats: The amount of clinical and demographic metadata varied by source and participant and was provided uncurated.

The immunoSEQ Assay, a bias-controlled multiplex PCR, was used to amplify TCRbeta CDR3 regions from genomic DNA. As for the authors' bioinformatics: Nucleated cell counts per sample were estimated from amplification of reference gene primers within the assay. To quantify the absolute abundance of each unique TCRbeta CDR3 rearrangement, sequence reads were collapsed and filtered. Productive Simpson clonality was computed per sample as the square root of Simpson's diversity index over productive rearrangements. TCRdb obtained this table from immuneACCESS and retained in-frame rearrangements with V and J assigned. These tables miss some clones; where compared with another copy, unresolved V genes account for less than half of the shortfall, and the remainder is unexplained. V and J calls plus clone size are reproduced from that table; the DNA served to infer D and trimming. In this sample the table shows over 100,000 clones, around 73% of which occur a single time. The ten largest clonotypes hold about 9.6% of the sample.

The receptor comes from a man aged 55 to 70 with active or convalescent COVID-19. Recombination connected TRBV25-1 to TRBJ1-1; the junction holds 10 bases that match TRBD1. The sample comprised peripheral blood. The CDR3 here reads CASRANPGQGIMNTEAFF. Read as DNA, the sequence is TGTGCCAGCAGGGCAAATCCGGGACAGGGGATCATGAACACTGAAGCTTTCTTT.